The rows below give T cell receptor beta chains drawn from one sample of a study of regulatory T cells in long-lasting Graves disease. TCRdb re-analysed the multiplex PCR reads in MiXCR, keeping a single row per CDR3 protein. The sample lists around 460,000 distinct CDR3 sequences; about 20% were seen once. Material: peripheral blood mononuclear cells (PBMCs), obtained when the disease was refractory, from a patient treated with antithyroid drugs. All receptors come from a female donor with Graves disease. The CDR3 runs from the conserved cysteine through the conserved F or W. The D gene is left open where the match is weak. The size entry is marked missing in some rows and otherwise reads once, few, many or a size class.

V: TRBV6-5
D: .
length: 14
size: many
J: TRBJ1-5
DNA: TGTGCCAGCAGTCACTATCGGGACCGCCAGCCCCAGCATTTT
CDR3: CASSHYRDRQPQHF

V: TRBV25-1
D: .
length: 14
size: .
J: TRBJ1-1
DNA: TGTGCCAGCAGTGAATACGGAGGGCAGCCTGAAGCTTTCTTT
CDR3: CASSEYGGQPEAFF

V: TRBV11-1
D: TRBD2
length: 14
size: .
J: TRBJ2-2
DNA: TGTGCCAGCAGCCCGGGGGGGACCACCGGGGAGCTGTTTTTT
CDR3: CASSPGGTTGELFF

V: TRBV28
D: .
length: 15
size: many
J: TRBJ2-7
DNA: TGTGCCAGCACCCCCAGGGGGGGCCTCCCCTACGAGCAGTACTTC
CDR3: CASTPRGGLPYEQYF

V: TRBV19
D: .
length: 16
size: few
J: TRBJ1-5
DNA: TGTGCCAGTAGTTGGGGGGCGGCCTCCGGCAATCAGCCCCAGCATTTT
CDR3: CASSWGAASGNQPQHF

V: TRBV5-6
D: TRBD1
length: 14
size: .
J: TRBJ1-5
DNA: TGTGCCAGCAGCTTACAGGGGGTATGGCAGCCCCAGCATTTT
CDR3: CASSLQGVWQPQHF

V: TRBV28
D: .
length: 15
size: once
J: TRBJ1-6
DNA: TGTGCCAGCAGTCCAGAGGGGGGCATTAATTCACCCCTCCACTTT
CDR3: CASSPEGGINSPLHF

V: TRBV30
D: TRBD1
length: 16
size: few
J: TRBJ2-2
DNA: TGTGCCTGGAGTTTAATCGACAGGGCCCCCACCGGGGAGCTGTTTTTT
CDR3: CAWSLIDRAPTGELFF

V: TRBV28
D: TRBD1
length: 15
size: many
J: TRBJ2-7
DNA: TGTGCCAGCAGTCCGGGACAGGGGATTTCCTACGAGCAGTACTTC
CDR3: CASSPGQGISYEQYF

V: TRBV7-9
D: .
length: 14
size: few
J: TRBJ1-1
DNA: TGTGCCAGCAGCTTAGTTGTTCAGGGCACTGAAGCTTTCTTT
CDR3: CASSLVVQGTEAFF

V: TRBV28
D: .
length: 12
size: many
J: TRBJ1-6
DNA: TGTGCCAGCAGTCTGGACAGCTCTTCCCTCCACTTT
CDR3: CASSLDSSSLHF

V: TRBV28
D: .
length: 16
size: .
J: TRBJ1-5
DNA: TGTGCCAGCAGTCCCGGAGGGGCGGGGAACAATCAGCCCCAGCATTTT
CDR3: CASSPGGAGNNQPQHF